Listed below are T cell receptor beta chains from one sample, sequenced in a study of T cell responses to AZD1222 COVID-19 vaccine. Sequencing used immunoSEQ multiplex PCR; TCRdb keeps in-frame clones, though not all of them. The profile shows about 130,000 clones, approximately 93% of them singletons. The sequencing used peripheral blood, collected on day 0 of AZD1222 vaccination. Receptors were obtained from an adult in good health. Each CDR3 is given with its conserved first and last residue. The order of the fields is V gene, clone size, J gene, CDR3 protein. The size of a clone is reported for some rows only, either as once, few or many, or as a class for expanded clones.

TRBV7-7	NA	TRBJ2-3	CASSFTGTGYYF
TRBV29-1	NA	TRBJ1-1	CSVAAFRDRDEVIAAFF
TRBV6-5	NA	TRBJ2-1	CASSYSRERQFF
TRBV28	NA	TRBJ1-2	CASILRASGGYTF
TRBV9	once	TRBJ2-3	CASSGLPYGGLNTQYF
TRBV7-9	NA	TRBJ2-1	CASSLNGEQFF
TRBV2	NA	TRBJ2-2	CASSATGFGTGELFF
TRBV15	NA	TRBJ2-7	CATRRTGSSYEQYF
TRBV20-1	NA	TRBJ1-4	CSASWGVEVF
TRBV7-7	NA	TRBJ1-5	CASSLARLGSIGNQPQHF
TRBV6-6	NA	TRBJ1-2	CASSSGQGGWGYTF
TRBV18	NA	TRBJ2-2	CASSPTDYQNTGELFF
TRBV6-5	NA	TRBJ1-1	CASSWKQFEAFF
TRBV5-1	NA	TRBJ1-2	CASSLEATGYTF
TRBV5-1	NA	TRBJ2-7	CASSHQVTYEQYF
TRBV9	NA	TRBJ1-4	CASSVGGYGTANEKLFF
TRBV6-6	once	TRBJ1-4	CASSPSRTSGGKLFF
TRBV6-5	NA	TRBJ1-6	CASSPQGDSRSPLHF
TRBV5-4	NA	TRBJ1-4	CASCTSPGEKLFF
TRBV2	NA	TRBJ2-7	CASRRQGLFSYEQYF
TRBV29-1	NA	TRBJ1-2	CSGSQENYGYTF
TRBV9	NA	TRBJ1-1	CASSVGGTPNTEAFF
TRBV7-9	NA	TRBJ2-7	CASSSDISYEQYF
TRBV24-1	NA	TRBJ1-4	CATSGRDTPTINEKLFF
TRBV7-2	NA	TRBJ2-7	CASSFPGISYEQYF
TRBV5-1	NA	TRBJ2-1	CASSLAPTLGGEQFF
TRBV19	NA	TRBJ2-6	CATQTGPMAGANVLTF
TRBV6-5	NA	TRBJ1-4	CASSQGTGVEKLFF
TRBV29-1	NA	TRBJ1-1	CSVVKGASTEAFF
TRBV9	once	TRBJ2-6	CASSVGPISSGANVLTF
TRBV18	NA	TRBJ2-2	CASSRQGSLNTGELFF
TRBV18	NA	TRBJ1-1	CASSPQASRVDTEAFF
TRBV2	NA	TRBJ2-1	CASSISPPRQGRPYNEQFF
TRBV19	NA	TRBJ2-5	CASSPGAGAQETQYF
TRBV5-6	NA	TRBJ1-2	CASSPLLSGDRGYYGYTF
TRBV27	NA	TRBJ1-2	CASSFQFLGGGYTF
TRBV10-3	once	TRBJ2-1	CAISRETSGNNEQFF
TRBV7-2	few	TRBJ1-2	CASSATTGGGGYTF
TRBV7-9	NA	TRBJ1-1	CASSILTGNTEAFF
TRBV6-5	NA	TRBJ2-5	CASRRTGVETQYF
TRBV27	NA	TRBJ1-1	CASSKGVGTEAFF
TRBV12-3/TRBV12-4	NA	TRBJ1-5	CASNINEDQPQHF
TRBV11-2	NA	TRBJ1-3	CASSFSGTGGNTIYF
TRBV6-1	NA	TRBJ2-3	CASSEGQGHTDTQYF
TRBV7-9	NA	TRBJ1-1	CASSHKNTEAFF
TRBV19	NA	TRBJ1-5	CASSIDRASQPQHF
TRBV6-5	once	TRBJ1-2	CASSYPGTGVGGYTF
TRBV15	NA	TRBJ2-2	CATSFRQGGSGELFF
TRBV27	NA	TRBJ1-4	CASSFQPANEKLFF
TRBV18	NA	TRBJ2-5	CASSSGRLAGVHSQETQYF
TRBV5-1	NA	TRBJ1-1	CASSLRDRGSNTEAFF
TRBV4-1	NA	TRBJ1-1	CASSQGDFTEAFF
TRBV4-1	NA	TRBJ2-7	CASSQDPRASSYEQYF
TRBV4-2	once	TRBJ1-3	CASSQAGGESSGNTIYF
TRBV7-2	NA	TRBJ1-3	CASIPSWGAGNTIYF
TRBV29-1	once	TRBJ1-2	CSVGQNYGYTF
TRBV7-3	NA	TRBJ1-1	CASSWDANTEAFF
TRBV28	NA	TRBJ2-7	CASSQLTGGGEQYF
TRBV19	NA	TRBJ2-1	CASSDRPYNEQFF
TRBV27	NA	TRBJ1-2	CASSPGSRDYGYTF